This TCR beta chain is drawn from a study of CD4+ T cells in melanoma. Overall study results and limits: A reported correlation linked neoantigen-specific CD4+ T cells to CD8+, macrophage and B cell function.

Measured with immunoSEQ multiplex PCR; TCRdb has only the in-frame clones, and not every one. Of more than 20,000 clones in the sample, roughly 87% are singletons; the top ten hold roughly 4%. V lost 0 bases, J lost 5 bases, and 8 bases lay in between. This CDR3 contains 14 residues. CDR1 SGHRS and CDR2 YFSETQ come from the germline V gene. Concerning this clone: Its target is unknown.

The receptor was derived from a human donor with melanoma. The chain is built from TRBV5-1 and TRBJ1-4; D is uncertain. Specimen: cells from a culture (not recorded whether cultured in vitro). CDR3 protein: CASSLEAVNEKLFF. In DNA form, the CDR3 reads TGCGCCAGCAGCTTGGAGGCGGTAAATGAAAAACTGTTTTTT. The variable domain in full, completed from reference TRBV5-1 and TRBJ1-4, reads KAGVTQTPRYLIKTRGQQVTLSCSPISGHRSVSWYQQTPGQGLQFLFEYFSETQRNKGNFPGRFSGRQFSNSRSEMNVSTLELGDSALYLCASSLEAVNEKLFFGSGTQLSVL.